A selection of T cell receptor beta chains follows, all from one sample in a study of blood T cell repertoires in COVID-19. Generated by immunoSEQ multiplex PCR, the TCRdb table keeps only in-frame clones and is missing some. The sample has 110,000 or so clones; around 84% are singletons. Sequenced input: peripheral blood. These receptors came from a man aged 40-50 years with acute or convalescent COVID-19. Both conserved end residues are part of each CDR3. The D gene is left open where the match is weak. Size tells how often a clone was seen (once, few, many) or the class of an expanded clone, and some rows leave it out.

clone_size | j_call | d_call | v_call | cdr3_nt | cdr3_aa
NA | TRBJ2-3 | NA | TRBV5-1 | TGCGCCAGCAGCTTACGACAGGGCACAGATACGCAGTATTTT | CASSLRQGTDTQYF
NA | TRBJ2-1 | TRBD1 | TRBV19 | TGTGCCAGTAGTAATCGCCGGGACAGCAACAATGAGCAGTTCTTC | CASSNRRDSNNEQFF
NA | TRBJ1-3 | NA | TRBV18 | TGTGCCAGCTCACCGGGCTTCGGAAACACCATATATTTT | CASSPGFGNTIYF
NA | TRBJ2-7 | NA | TRBV5-1 | TGCGCCAGCAGCAGAGTAGACGAGCAGTACTTC | CASSRVDEQYF
NA | TRBJ2-7 | TRBD1 | TRBV7-9 | TGTGCCAGCAGCTATACAGGGGGCTACGAGCAGTACTTC | CASSYTGGYEQYF
NA | TRBJ1-1 | NA | TRBV12-3/TRBV12-4 | TGTGCCAGCAGTTTAGTTCTGGGGGGGGCTTTCTTT | CASSLVLGGAFF
NA | TRBJ2-6 | TRBD1 | TRBV27 | TGTGCCAGCAGTGACTGGACAGGGCCCTCTGGGGCCAACGTCCTGACTTTC | CASSDWTGPSGANVLTF
once | TRBJ2-3 | NA | TRBV19 | TGTGCCAGTAGTGAGTCGGCGGAAGGTACAGATACGCAGTATTTT | CASSESAEGTDTQYF
few | TRBJ2-1 | TRBD1 | TRBV4-3 | TGCGCCAGCAGCCAGGGGACAGGGGACTACAATGAGCAGTTCTTC | CASSQGTGDYNEQFF
few | TRBJ2-3 | NA | TRBV3-1/TRBV3-2 | TGTGCCAGCAGCCTACTTTCGGGAAGAAGTACGCAGTATTTT | CASSLLSGRSTQYF
few | TRBJ1-6 | TRBD1 | TRBV6-5 | TGTGCCAGCAGAAGGGGGCCACCCCTCCACTTT | CASRRGPPLHF
NA | TRBJ1-5 | NA | TRBV16 | TGTGCCAGCAGCCAAGTGGGGCCAGTCGGCAATCAGCCCCAGCATTTT | CASSQVGPVGNQPQHF
NA | TRBJ1-1 | NA | TRBV6-2/TRBV6-3 | TGTGCCAGCAGTCTCCAGGGAGGCACTGAAGCTTTCTTT | CASSLQGGTEAFF
NA | TRBJ1-1 | NA | TRBV5-5 | TGTGCCAGCAGCTCAGACAGCTTGAACACTGAAGCTTTCTTT | CASSSDSLNTEAFF
NA | TRBJ1-2 | TRBD1 | TRBV5-1 | TGCGCCAGCAGCCCGACAGGGGGCGAGGGTGGCTACACCTTC | CASSPTGGEGGYTF
once | TRBJ1-5 | NA | TRBV2 | TGTGCCAGCAGTGACAACAGGGAAGGGCCCCAGCATTTT | CASSDNREGPQHF
NA | TRBJ2-3 | NA | TRBV24-1 | TGTGCCACCAGTGACCAGGCGCGTAGCACAGATACGCAGTATTTT | CATSDQARSTDTQYF
NA | TRBJ1-1 | NA | TRBV10-3 | TGTGCCATCAGTGAGTTTCCCAGGGAGAACACTGAAGCTTTCTTT | CAISEFPRENTEAFF
NA | TRBJ1-1 | NA | TRBV6-5 | TGTGCCAGCAGTAAGACACCTCTGAACACTGAAGCTTTCTTT | CASSKTPLNTEAFF
NA | TRBJ1-1 | NA | TRBV7-6 | TGTGCCAGCAGCTCCCAGATTTCGACTGAAGCTTTCTTT | CASSSQISTEAFF
NA | TRBJ2-5 | TRBD1 | TRBV7-2 | TGTGCCAGCAGCTTCCAGGGGGCTATGGAGACCCAGTACTTC | CASSFQGAMETQYF
NA | TRBJ1-5 | TRBD1 | TRBV6-2/TRBV6-3 | TGTGCCAGCAGTACGACAGGGGGCAACCAGCCCCAGCATTTT | CASSTTGGNQPQHF
NA | TRBJ2-1 | TRBD2 | TRBV7-3 | TGTGCCAGCAGCGCAGAGGGACTAGCGGGGGACAATGAGCAGTTCTTC | CASSAEGLAGDNEQFF
few | TRBJ2-2 | NA | TRBV24-1 | TGTGCCACGATGACAGCGAACACCGGGGAGCTGTTTTTT | CATMTANTGELFF
NA | TRBJ2-1 | NA | TRBV5-4 | TGTGCCAGCAGCCTGGGCCTAGGAGAGCAGTTCTTC | CASSLGLGEQFF
NA | TRBJ2-3 | NA | TRBV12-5 | TGTGCTAGTGGTTTGGTACTAGGGTCCACAGATACGCAGTATTTT | CASGLVLGSTDTQYF
NA | TRBJ2-7 | TRBD1 | TRBV13 | TGTGCCAGCAGCTCACGCACCAGGGACAGGGATTACGAGCAGTACTTC | CASSSRTRDRDYEQYF
NA | TRBJ1-6 | NA | TRBV7-9 | TGTGCCAGCAGCTTACGGGATCGGGAAAATTCACCCCTCCACTTT | CASSLRDRENSPLHF
NA | TRBJ2-1 | NA | TRBV7-9 | TGTGCCAGCAGCTTAGGTGGTCAGGCCTCCCCTGAGCAGTTCTTC | CASSLGGQASPEQFF
NA | TRBJ2-1 | NA | TRBV3-1/TRBV3-2 | TGTGCCAGCAGCCAAGTTCTCGGGGTTGGCCATGAGCAGTTCTTC | CASSQVLGVGHEQFF
NA | TRBJ2-1 | TRBD1 | TRBV4-1 | TGCGCCAGCAGCCGTAGACAGGGGGAGCACAATGAGCAGTTCTTC | CASSRRQGEHNEQFF
NA | TRBJ2-2 | TRBD2 | TRBV2 | TGTGCCAGCAGCCGAAGGACTAGCGGGGGGCCTTACACCGGGGAGCTGTTTTTT | CASSRRTSGGPYTGELFF
NA | TRBJ2-7 | TRBD1 | TRBV3-1/TRBV3-2 | TGTGCCAGCAGCCGCGGGTCCAGGGGGAACGAGCAGTACTTC | CASSRGSRGNEQYF
NA | TRBJ1-3 | TRBD1 | TRBV7-6 | TGTGCCAGCAGCCGGACAGGGGGCGGTGGAAACACCATATATTTT | CASSRTGGGGNTIYF
NA | TRBJ2-7 | TRBD1 | TRBV7-6 | TGTGCCAGCAGCGCCGGGACAGGGGGCGAGCAGTACTTC | CASSAGTGGEQYF
NA | TRBJ2-7 | TRBD2 | TRBV5-1 | TGCGCCAGCAGCCTCGGGGGGGCCCCTTACGAGCAGTACTTC | CASSLGGAPYEQYF
NA | TRBJ1-4 | NA | TRBV25-1 | TGTGCCAGCAGGGGGGACTTTGCTGAAAAACTGTTTTTT | CASRGDFAEKLFF
NA | TRBJ1-1 | NA | TRBV12-3/TRBV12-4 | TGTGCCAGCAGTGACCAGCGGGGAGCTTTCTTT | CASSDQRGAFF
NA | TRBJ1-4 | NA | TRBV29-1 | TGCAGCTCCGTGTTTGGCGAAAAACTGTTTTTT | CSSVFGEKLFF
NA | TRBJ1-2 | NA | TRBV12-3/TRBV12-4 | TGTGCCAGCAGTTTACAGGCCCTCTATGGCTACACCTTC | CASSLQALYGYTF
NA | TRBJ2-7 | TRBD1 | TRBV12-5 | TGTGCTAGTGGTTTGGCCCCGGACAGGGGGGCTTCCTACGAGCAGTACTTC | CASGLAPDRGASYEQYF
NA | TRBJ2-5 | TRBD1 | TRBV30 | TGTGCCTGGTCGGGACAGGGGACCCAGTACTTC | CAWSGQGTQYF
NA | TRBJ1-2 | TRBD1 | TRBV30 | TGTGCCTGGCAAGTAAGGGGGCGAACAATAGCTAACTATGGCTACACCTTC | CAWQVRGRTIANYGYTF
NA | TRBJ1-4 | NA | TRBV29-1 | TGCAGCGTGGGGGGAGTTTTAGGACGGACTAATGAAAAACTGTTTTTT | CSVGGVLGRTNEKLFF
NA | TRBJ2-3 | NA | TRBV6-1 | TGTGCCAGCAGTGAAGGAGGCGGCTTTCGGGGACTCACAGATACGCAGTATTTT | CASSEGGGFRGLTDTQYF
NA | TRBJ1-2 | TRBD1 | TRBV7-9 | TGTGCCAGCAGCTTAGTGGGACAGGGGAAAAGTTATGGCTACACCTTC | CASSLVGQGKSYGYTF
once | TRBJ1-6 | TRBD1 | TRBV5-1 | TGCGCCAGCAGCCCCGGGACAGGGGCCTCACCCCTCCACTTT | CASSPGTGASPLHF
NA | TRBJ2-5 | TRBD1 | TRBV25-1 | TGTGCCAGCAGTGATACAGGGGTTGGGGAGACCCAGTACTTC | CASSDTGVGETQYF
NA | TRBJ2-7 | NA | TRBV5-4 | TGTGCCAGCAGCTTGGGGGGGCGTAGCTTGCCCTCCTACGAGCAGTACTTC | CASSLGGRSLPSYEQYF
NA | TRBJ2-1 | NA | TRBV24-1 | TGTGCCACCAGTGATTTGTTCGGGGAACACAATGAGCAGTTCTTC | CATSDLFGEHNEQFF
once | TRBJ2-2 | TRBD1 | TRBV9 | TGTGCCAGCAGCGTCGAGGGGACAGCCGGGACCACCATCCGAGAGGAGCTGTTTTTT | CASSVEGTAGTTIREELFF
NA | TRBJ2-3 | NA | TRBV2 | TGTGCCAGCAGTCCGGGACTTAGCACAGATACGCAGTATTTT | CASSPGLSTDTQYF
NA | TRBJ2-2 | NA | TRBV4-1 | TGCGCCAGCAGCCCCAGGGAAACCGGGGAGCTGTTTTTT | CASSPRETGELFF
NA | TRBJ2-2 | NA | TRBV5-4 | TGTGCCAGCGGTGGAGTTATGAACACCGGGGAGCTGTTTTTT | CASGGVMNTGELFF
NA | TRBJ1-5 | TRBD1 | TRBV24-1 | TGTGCCACCAGTGACCCTTCCCGGGACAGGGAAAATCAGCCCCAGCATTTT | CATSDPSRDRENQPQHF